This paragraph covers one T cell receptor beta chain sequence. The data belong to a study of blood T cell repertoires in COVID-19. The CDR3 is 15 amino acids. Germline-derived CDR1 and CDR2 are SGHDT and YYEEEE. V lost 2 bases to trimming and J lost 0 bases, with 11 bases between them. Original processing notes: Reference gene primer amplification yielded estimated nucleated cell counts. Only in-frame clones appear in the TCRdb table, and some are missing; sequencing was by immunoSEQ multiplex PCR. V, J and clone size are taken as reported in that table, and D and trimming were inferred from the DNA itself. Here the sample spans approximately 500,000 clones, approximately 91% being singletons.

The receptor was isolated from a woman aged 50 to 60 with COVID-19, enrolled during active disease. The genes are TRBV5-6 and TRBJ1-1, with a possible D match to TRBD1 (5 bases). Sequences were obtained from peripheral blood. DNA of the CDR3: TGTGCCAGCAGCTTCCCAGGGCGCATGAACACTGAAGCTTTCTTT. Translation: CASSFPGRMNTEAFF.